This T cell receptor (beta chain) was sequenced during a study of blood T cell repertoires in COVID-19. The overall study: Material from acute and convalescent COVID-19 was sourced from the United States, Italy and Spain. In each case, the material was cDNA or gDNA derived from T cells, B-cell-depleted T cells, or PBMCs.

CDR1 and CDR2 from the germline V gene are MGHRA and YSYEKL. CDR3 length: 12 residues. With V trimmed by 0 bases and J by 8 bases, 0 bases remained unmatched. This clone was detected once. Source study methods: Amplification of reference gene primers provided the estimated nucleated cell counts. Clones were read by immunoSEQ multiplex PCR, and TCRdb kept only the in-frame ones, dropping some. That table is the source of V, J and clone size, and D and trimming were worked out from the DNA. This sample has a few hundred thousand clones, with around four fifths found just once. During active infection, Seattle patients enrolled and were then monitored through disease.

This TCR was sampled from a woman older than 75 with COVID-19, enrolled during active disease. Specimen: peripheral blood. This chain joins TRBV4-1 and TRBJ1-1; 7 bases match TRBD1. This chain's CDR3 is CASSQEGGEAFF. CDR3 sequence (DNA): TGCGCCAGCAGCCAAGAAGGGGGCGAAGCTTTCTTT.